The clone carrying this T cell receptor (beta chain) was recorded many times. An end of the junction does not agree with germline; a read error may underlie this. This entry comes from a study of breast tumors, draining lymph nodes, adjacent tissues. The CDR3 has 15 amino acids. Germline V CDR1 and CDR2: SSHAT, FNYEAQ (reference sequence). Each CDR3 protein is one row after TCRdb ran MiXCR on the multiplex PCR reads. The sample shows some 120,000 distinct CDR3 sequences, nearly 20% of them seen only once. Axillary draining lymph nodes of breast cancer patients supplied the node samples. The chain combines TRBV7-7 with TRBJ2-5; 7 nucleotides match TRBD1. Sequenced sample: axillary lymph node tissue. The TCR was taken from a female donor with breast cancer. Some clones in this sample may be carry-over from other donors' samples. Here the CDR3 reads CASSLARTGQETQYF. The CDR3 DNA follows: TGTGCTAGCAGCTTAGCGCGGACAGGCCAAGAGACCCAGTACTTC.